These 4 T cell receptor beta chains came from one sample sequenced in a study of blood T cell repertoires in COVID-19. The data were produced by immunoSEQ multiplex PCR, yet TCRdb's version contains in-frame clones alone and is incomplete. This table holds roughly 200,000 clones, approximately 83% found once. The sequenced material came from PBMCs or T cells enriched from blood (not recorded which). The receptor source for this set is a woman in her thirties or forties with acute COVID-19.

The chain is built from TRBV6-5 and TRBJ2-6; weak D call: TRBD2 (6 bases). Trimming removed 9 bases from V and 3 bases from J, with 12 bases in between. This CDR3 is built from 14 residues. Germline CDR1 reads MNHEY; CDR2 reads SVGAGI. The CDR3 region is CASSPGSGANVLTF. The DNA for the CDR3 is TGTGCCAGTTCTCCCGGGAGTGGGGCCAACGTCCTGACTTTC.

V gene TRBV4-1 combines with J gene TRBJ1-1; possibly TRBD1 for D (5 bases). The germline V gene has CDR1 MGHRA and CDR2 YSYEKL. CDR3 size: 17 residues. V was shortened by 1 base and J by 1 base, with 16 bases between the two germline ends. The CDR3 DNA is TGCGCCAGCAGCCAAGCCGGCGGGGGGATTGCGAACACTGAAGCTTTCTTT. Protein: CASSQAGGGIANTEAFF.

The chain carries TRBV28 and TRBJ1-4, with no clear D. Trimming removed 5 bases from V and 3 bases from J, with 10 bases in between. CDR3 length equals 14 residues. Germline assignment: CDR1 MDHEN and CDR2 SYDVKM. In nucleotides, the CDR3 is TGTGCCAGCAGTGGGGAGAGGCCTAATGAAAAACTGTTTTTT. Protein: CASSGERPNEKLFF.

The chain links TRBV28 to TRBJ2-5; the D is unclear. The V end was cut by 6 bases, the J end by 7 bases, with 18 bases between. In germline, CDR1 is MDHEN, CDR2 SYDVKM. The CDR3 is made up of 14 amino acids. The CDR3 DNA reads TGTGCCAGCAGACCAGGCTTGGTCGCCGGGACCCAGTACTTC. This gives the protein CASRPGLVAGTQYF.